This T cell receptor beta chain was observed in a study of tumor-infiltrating lymphocytes in primary liver carcinoma. Study context: Measuring roughly 4.2 to 11 cm across, the tumors were staged as T1-T3 N0M0.

Study-wide results and caveats: Relative to tumor region pairs, the tumor-adjacent and tumor-blood pairs showed overlap that was lower.

V lost 4 bases and J lost 6, with 13 bases in between. Looked up from germline, CDR1 is GTSNPN and CDR2 is SVGIG (reference sequence). There are 13 residues in the CDR3. This clonotype was detected only once. Its antigen is currently unknown. It is likely a read error, because the conserved phenylalanine at the end of the CDR3 is missing. The blood RNA (from unsorted whole blood) was obtained, and germline DNA was also extracted. The template, 500 ng total RNA, yielded TCR beta cDNA made with a constant-region primer. Slightly modified ARM-PCR with three nested multiplex PCR rounds yielded TCR beta libraries. The first two PCR rounds used TRBV1-TRBV30 forward primers with a C-beta reverse primer, roughly 10 cycles each. TCRdb processed the multiplex PCR reads anew with MiXCR; each CDR3 protein has one entry. The sample shows approximately 330,000 distinct CDR3 sequences, less than 65% of them seen only once.

The gene calls are TRBV30 and TRBJ2-1, with D maybe TRBD2 (6 bases). This sequence was found in a man aged 40-55 years with primary liver carcinoma and hepatitis B virus infection. Sample: peripheral blood. In nucleotides, the CDR3 is TGTGCCTGGACATGGGGGGTATCCAATGAGCAGTTCTTA. Translation: CAWTWGVSNEQFL.